This entry features one T cell receptor beta chain sequence. Its cognate antigen has yet to be identified. The record has no base qualities; no much larger clone is one base away. This entry belongs to a study of T cell responses to AZD1222 COVID-19 vaccine (dated by TCRdb to about 2021). About the investigation overall: Because spike-specific TCR depth and breadth did not differ between the two schedules, AZD1222 recipients who got a second dose at roughly 4 weeks were pooled with those who got a second dose at roughly 12 weeks. TCR sequencing covered more than 230 trial participants: around 210 given two doses of AZD1222 and about 26 given two doses of MenACWY control vaccine. Trial participants were enrolled into age subgroups of 18-55, 56-69 and 70-plus years, which contained approximately 150, 30 and 60 TCR-sequenced participants, respectively.

The CDR3 regions of human TCRbeta chains were subjected to immunosequencing. The paper's processing steps were these. TCRs in the repertoires were matched against a reference library of SARS-CoV-2-specific TCRs that had been generated with the MIRA antigen-specificity platform. Breadth meant the fraction of unique TCRs that were SARS-CoV-2-associated, whereas depth meant the fraction of total T cells that were SARS-CoV-2-associated. Using the MIRA data, each spike-specific TCR was assigned both to the spike region to which the TCR was reactive and to a CD4 or CD8 class. Log10-transformed breadth and depth values were compared by one-way ANOVA with Sidak's multiple comparisons tests. TCRdb holds this immuneACCESS table with in-frame rearrangements only. Some clones are missing; in checked studies, unresolved V genes explain under half, and the rest has no known cause. Clone size and V and J calls were adopted from that table, with D and trimming inferred from the DNA. This sample comprises some 100,000 clones, over 75% of them detected only once. Jointly, the top ten make up more than 15% of the sample.

This specimen's time point label, per the study, means: baseline before first vaccination. Vaccinee samples came from UK trials COV001 and COV002, including a single-blind randomized controlled phase 2/3 trial of AZD1222 (ChAdOx1 nCoV-19) in healthy adults. For TCRbeta chain sequencing, PBMC samples from trial participants were taken at day 0 and at day 28 after the second dose. Paper-wide results and their limitations: The 56-69-year group was small, and its depth increase did not reach significance, likely because of low power. No day 14 peak-response samples were available, so repertoires were characterized only after the peak T cell response. Most participants were white British and females outnumbered males, and the authors suggested that clonal diversity may have been underestimated. After two AZD1222 doses, both the breadth and the depth of spike-specific TCRs were significantly higher than at day 0 and than in MenACWY recipients. The vaccine-associated CD4 TCRs covered the entire spike protein, and the dominant responses fell in regions 160-218 and 743-854. Nearly half of unique spike-specific TCRs reportedly recognized epitopes outside regions mutated in the B.1.351 and B.1.1.7 variants. Conclusions about previously exposed vaccinees were limited because only a handful of AZD1222 recipients were SARS-CoV-2 seropositive at baseline.

The clonotype originates from an adult in good health. Here the sequenced sample was peripheral blood, taken on day 0 of AZD1222 vaccination.

The nucleotide sequence is given as TGTGCCTGGAGTGTTCGGCCCGGGGAGCTGTTTTTT. It is translated as CAWSVRPGELFF. The sequence joins TRBV30 to TRBJ2-2; the D gene is not confidently resolved. V loses 0 bases, J loses 6 bases, and the germline ends lie 5 bases apart. For CDR1 and CDR2, the germline V gene (reference sequence) lists GTSNPN and SVGIG. The CDR3 measures 12 amino acids from cysteine to phenylalanine. The read is trimmed to its CDR3 DNA, 36 bases read in frame from base 1.